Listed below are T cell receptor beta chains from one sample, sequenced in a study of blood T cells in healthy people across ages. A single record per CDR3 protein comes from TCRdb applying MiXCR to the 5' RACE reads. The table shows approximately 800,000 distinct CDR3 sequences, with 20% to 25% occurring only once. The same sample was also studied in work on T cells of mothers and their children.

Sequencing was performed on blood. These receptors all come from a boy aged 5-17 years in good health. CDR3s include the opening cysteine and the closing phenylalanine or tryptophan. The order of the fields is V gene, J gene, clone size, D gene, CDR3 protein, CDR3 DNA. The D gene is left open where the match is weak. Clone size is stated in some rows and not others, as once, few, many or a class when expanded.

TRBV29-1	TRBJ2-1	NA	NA	CSVGDRGHLDEQFF	TGCAGCGTTGGAGACAGAGGGCACTTGGATGAGCAGTTCTTC
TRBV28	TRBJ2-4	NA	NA	CASSLFEGASKNIQYF	TGTGCCAGCAGTTTATTCGAGGGCGCGTCCAAAAACATTCAGTACTTC
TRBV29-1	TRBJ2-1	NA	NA	CSVEAPYNEQFF	TGCAGCGTTGAAGCCCCCTACAATGAGCAGTTCTTC
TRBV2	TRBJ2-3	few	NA	CASSEGRGGTDTQYF	TGTGCCAGCAGTGAAGGCCGCGGAGGCACAGATACGCAGTATTTT
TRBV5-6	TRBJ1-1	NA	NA	CASILRGLQNTEAFF	TGTGCCAGCATCCTGAGAGGGCTCCAGAACACTGAAGCTTTCTTT
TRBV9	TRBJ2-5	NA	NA	CASSVGHLQETQYF	TGTGCCAGCAGCGTGGGACACCTCCAAGAGACCCAGTACTTC
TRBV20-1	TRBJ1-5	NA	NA	CSARRQGGNQPQHF	TGCAGTGCTCGACGCCAAGGGGGCAATCAGCCCCAGCATTTT
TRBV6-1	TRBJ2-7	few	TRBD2	CASSAMGGGSYEQYF	TGTGCCAGCAGTGCAATGGGGGGGGGATCCTACGAGCAGTACTTC
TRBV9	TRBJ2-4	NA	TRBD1	CASASGSGTGVAKNTQYF	TGTGCCAGCGCCTCCGGATCGGGGACAGGGGTAGCCAAAAACACTCAGTACTTC
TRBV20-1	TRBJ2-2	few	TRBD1	CSATTGVLNTGELFF	TGCAGTGCTACAACAGGGGTCCTAAACACCGGGGAGCTGTTTTTT
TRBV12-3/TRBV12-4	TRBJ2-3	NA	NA	CASTTGLGRDTQYF	TGTGCCAGCACCACAGGGTTGGGGCGGGATACGCAGTATTTT
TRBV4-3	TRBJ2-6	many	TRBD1	CASSDATGQVYSGANVLTF	TGCGCCAGCAGCGATGCAACTGGACAGGTTTACTCTGGGGCCAACGTCCTGACTTTC
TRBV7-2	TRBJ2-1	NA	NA	CASSSILSRSSYNEQFF	TGTGCCAGCAGCTCAATCCTCTCCAGGAGCTCCTACAATGAGCAGTTCTTC
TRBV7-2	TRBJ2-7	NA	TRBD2	CASSPWSGAYEQYF	TGTGCCAGCAGCCCCTGGAGCGGGGCCTACGAGCAGTACTTC
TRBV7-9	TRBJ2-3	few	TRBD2	CASSPKGLAGADTQYF	TGTGCCAGCAGCCCGAAAGGCCTAGCGGGAGCAGATACGCAGTATTTT
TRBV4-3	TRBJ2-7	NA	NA	CASSQYTGIPYEQYF	TGCGCCAGCAGCCAATATACAGGGATACCCTACGAGCAGTACTTC
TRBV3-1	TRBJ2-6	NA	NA	CASSQVGSIWQAGQSGANVLTF	TGTGCCAGCAGCCAAGTCGGGTCCATTTGGCAGGCGGGTCAGTCTGGGGCCAACGTCCTGACTTTC
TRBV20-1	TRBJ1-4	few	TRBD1	CSASPDTGAVEKLFF	TGCAGTGCTAGTCCCGATACAGGGGCTGTGGAAAAACTGTTTTTT
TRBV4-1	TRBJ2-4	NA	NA	CASSQDQAGADIQYF	TGCGCCAGCAGCCAAGATCAGGCAGGGGCGGACATTCAGTACTTC
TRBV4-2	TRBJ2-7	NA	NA	CASSQRVGDPGRDYEQYF	TGTGCCAGCAGTCAAAGAGTGGGAGACCCTGGCAGGGACTACGAGCAGTACTTC
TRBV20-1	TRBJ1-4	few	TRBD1	CSARGQGEEKLFF	TGCAGTGCTAGAGGACAGGGGGAAGAAAAACTGTTTTTT
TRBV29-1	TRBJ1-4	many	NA	CSVGVDNEKLFF	TGCAGCGTGGGGGTTGATAATGAAAAACTGTTTTTT
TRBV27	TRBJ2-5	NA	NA	CASSPQIQETQYF	TGTGCCAGCAGTCCCCAGATCCAAGAGACCCAGTACTTC
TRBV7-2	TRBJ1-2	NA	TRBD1	CASSLHRGNYGYTF	TGTGCCAGCAGCTTACACAGGGGTAACTATGGCTACACCTTC
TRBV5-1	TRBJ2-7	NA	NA	CASGRDTIYEQYF	TGCGCCAGCGGCCGGGACACAATATACGAGCAGTACTTC
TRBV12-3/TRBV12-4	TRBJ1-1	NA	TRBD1	CASSPSDRGNTETFF	TGTGCCAGCAGTCCCAGCGACAGGGGAAACACTGAAACTTTCTTT
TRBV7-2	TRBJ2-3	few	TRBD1	CASSDGYGQGYDTQYF	TGTGCCAGCAGCGATGGATACGGACAGGGGTACGATACGCAGTATTTT
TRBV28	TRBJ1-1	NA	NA	CASEGNTEAFF	TGTGCCAGCGAAGGGAACACTGAAGCTTTCTTT
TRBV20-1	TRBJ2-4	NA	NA	CSAPLGLAKNIQYF	TGCAGTGCTCCCCTAGGGCTAGCCAAAAACATTCAGTACTTC
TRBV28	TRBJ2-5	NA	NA	CASSSIPRGGETQYF	TGTGCCAGCAGTTCCATTCCCAGGGGGGGAGAGACCCAGTACTTC
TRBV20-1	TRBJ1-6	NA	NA	CSAYRGPSLHF	TGCAGTGCCTATCGGGGCCCGAGTCTCCACTTT
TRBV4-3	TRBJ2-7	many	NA	CASSPRSTDRDPTYEQYF	TGCGCCAGCAGCCCACGATCTACAGACAGAGACCCAACCTACGAGCAGTACTTC
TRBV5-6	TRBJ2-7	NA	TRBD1	CASSFRTGLSEQYF	TGTGCCAGCAGCTTCCGGACAGGGTTAAGCGAGCAGTACTTC